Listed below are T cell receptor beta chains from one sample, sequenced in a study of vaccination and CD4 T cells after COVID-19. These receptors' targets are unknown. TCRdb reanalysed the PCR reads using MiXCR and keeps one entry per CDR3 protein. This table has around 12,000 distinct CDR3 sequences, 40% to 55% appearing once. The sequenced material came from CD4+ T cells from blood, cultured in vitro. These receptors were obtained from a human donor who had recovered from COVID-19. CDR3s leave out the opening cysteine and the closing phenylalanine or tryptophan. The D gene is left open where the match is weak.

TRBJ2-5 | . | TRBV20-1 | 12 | SALGTPSGETQY
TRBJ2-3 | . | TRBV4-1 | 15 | ASSQENPRTSTDTQY
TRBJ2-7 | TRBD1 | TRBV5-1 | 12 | ASSPGTGAYEQY
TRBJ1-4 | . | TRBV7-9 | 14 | ASSDFGEPTGEKLF
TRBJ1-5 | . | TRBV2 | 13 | ASSVGAGNNQPQH
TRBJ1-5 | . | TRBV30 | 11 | AWSMDSNQPQH
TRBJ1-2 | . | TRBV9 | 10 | ASSADGYGYT
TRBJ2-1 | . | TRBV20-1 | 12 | SAGSGPIYNEQF
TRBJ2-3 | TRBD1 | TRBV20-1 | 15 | SAPTQGALSSTDTQY
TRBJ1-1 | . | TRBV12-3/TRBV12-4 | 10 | ASSFDFTEAF
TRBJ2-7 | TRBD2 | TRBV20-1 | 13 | SANSPYRTSPEQY
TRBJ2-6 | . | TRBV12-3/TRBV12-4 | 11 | ATHASGANVLT
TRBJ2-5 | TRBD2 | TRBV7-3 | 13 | ASSTSSGIGETQY
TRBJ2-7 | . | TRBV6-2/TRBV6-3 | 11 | ASSPTETYEQY
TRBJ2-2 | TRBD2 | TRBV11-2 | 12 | ASSATSGSGELF
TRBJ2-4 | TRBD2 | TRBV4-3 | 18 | ASSQDWGLGLAGTRNIQY
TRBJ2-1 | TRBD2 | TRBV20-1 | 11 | SARGLALNEQF
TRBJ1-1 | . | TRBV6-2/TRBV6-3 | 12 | ASTQTRGNTEAF
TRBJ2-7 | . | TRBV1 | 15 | TSSHSSGGQGLYEQY
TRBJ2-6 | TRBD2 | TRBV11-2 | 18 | ASSRQGTSGSHSGANVLT
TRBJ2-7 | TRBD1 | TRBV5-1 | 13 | ASSSGTGDHYEQY
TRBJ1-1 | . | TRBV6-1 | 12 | ASSEGGGNTEAF
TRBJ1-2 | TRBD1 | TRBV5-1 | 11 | ASTKDRDGGYT
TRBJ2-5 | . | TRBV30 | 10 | AWNPREGTQY
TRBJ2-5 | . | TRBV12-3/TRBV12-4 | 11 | ASSLLYQETQY
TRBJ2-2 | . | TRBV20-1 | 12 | SASFRANTGELF
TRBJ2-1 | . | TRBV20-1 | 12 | SARGQGPNNEQF
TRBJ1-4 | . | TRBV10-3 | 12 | AISEDTTNEKLF
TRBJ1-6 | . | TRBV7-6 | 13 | ASSPDISYNSPLH
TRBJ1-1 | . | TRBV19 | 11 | ASRLQLNTEAF
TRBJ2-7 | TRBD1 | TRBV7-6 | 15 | ASSLGRTGGTPNEQY
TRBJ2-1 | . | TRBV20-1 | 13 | SARIVGSSYNEQF